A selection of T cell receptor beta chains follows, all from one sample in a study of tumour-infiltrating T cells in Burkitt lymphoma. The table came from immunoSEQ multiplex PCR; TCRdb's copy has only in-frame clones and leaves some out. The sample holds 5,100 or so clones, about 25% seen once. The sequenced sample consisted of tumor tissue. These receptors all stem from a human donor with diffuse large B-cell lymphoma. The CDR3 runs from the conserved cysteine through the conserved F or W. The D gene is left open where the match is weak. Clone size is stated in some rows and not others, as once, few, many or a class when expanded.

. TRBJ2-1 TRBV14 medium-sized CASSQDRAKQFF TGTGCCAGCAGCCAAGACAGGGCGAAACAGTTCTTC
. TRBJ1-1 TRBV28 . CASSFPGARGNTEAFF TGTGCCAGCAGTTTTCCCGGGGCGAGGGGCAACACTGAAGCTTTCTTT
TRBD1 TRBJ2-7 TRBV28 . CASTPRTGRRPYEQYF TGTGCCAGCACCCCTAGGACAGGGAGGCGTCCCTACGAGCAGTACTTC
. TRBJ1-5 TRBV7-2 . CASSMPQGFQPQHF TGTGCCAGCAGCATGCCACAGGGTTTTCAGCCCCAGCATTTT
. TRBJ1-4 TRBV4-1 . CASSRTATNEKLFF TGCGCCAGCAGCCGGACAGCAACTAATGAAAAACTGTTTTTT
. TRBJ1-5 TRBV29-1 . CSVGQFNQPQHF TGCAGCGTTGGGCAGTTCAATCAGCCCCAGCATTTT
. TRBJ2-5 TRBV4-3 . CASSQAWGQETQYF TGCGCCAGCAGCCAAGCTTGGGGACAAGAGACCCAGTACTTC
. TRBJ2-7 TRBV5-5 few CASTSSGRQPYF TGTGCCAGCACTTCATCCGGGAGACAACCCTACTTC
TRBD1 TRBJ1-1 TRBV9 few CASSVTGGDEAFF TGTGCCAGCAGCGTGACAGGGGGCGATGAAGCTTTCTTT
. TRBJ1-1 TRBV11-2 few CASSLDLGGNTEAFF TGTGCCAGCAGCTTAGACCTGGGCGGGAACACTGAAGCTTTCTTT
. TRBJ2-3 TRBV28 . CASSGRVDTQYF TGTGCCAGCAGTGGGAGAGTGGATACGCAGTATTTT
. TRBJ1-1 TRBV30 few CAWSVHSVLNTEAFF TGTGCCTGGAGTGTACACAGCGTCTTGAACACTGAAGCTTTCTTT
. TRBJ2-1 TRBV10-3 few CAISGTNNEQFF TGTGCCATCAGTGGGACCAACAATGAGCAGTTCTTC
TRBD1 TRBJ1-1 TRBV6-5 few CASSSQGAALDTEAFF TGTGCCAGCAGTTCACAGGGGGCGGCCTTGGACACTGAAGCTTTCTTT
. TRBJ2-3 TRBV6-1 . CASSEDTGDTQYF TGTGCCAGCAGTGAAGATACTGGAGATACGCAGTATTTT
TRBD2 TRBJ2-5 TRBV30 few CAWSVGIAGETQYF TGTGCCTGGAGTGTGGGAATAGCGGGAGAGACCCAGTACTTC
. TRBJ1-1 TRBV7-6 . CASSLIWPMNTEAFF TGTGCCAGCAGCTTAATTTGGCCCATGAACACTGAAGCTTTCTTT
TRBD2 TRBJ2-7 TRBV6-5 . CASSGRPHEQYF TGTGCCAGCAGCGGGAGGCCCCACGAGCAGTACTTC
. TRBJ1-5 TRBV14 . CASSQGTGSNQPQHF TGTGCCAGCAGCCAAGGAACGGGAAGCAATCAGCCCCAGCATTTT
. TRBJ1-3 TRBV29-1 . CSVEEGIGNTIYF TGCAGCGTTGAAGAGGGAATTGGAAACACCATATATTTT
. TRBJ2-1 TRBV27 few CASRRYNEQFF TGTGCCAGCAGGAGGTACAATGAGCAGTTCTTC
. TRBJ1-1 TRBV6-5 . CASSRRENTEAFF TGTGCCAGCAGCCGCAGGGAGAACACTGAAGCTTTCTTT
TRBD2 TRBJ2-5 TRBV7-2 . CASSLGGGRGETQYF TGTGCCAGCAGCCTCGGAGGCGGGAGGGGAGAGACCCAGTACTTC
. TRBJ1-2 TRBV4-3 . CASSLRTAGERYTF TGCGCCAGCAGCCTCCGGACGGCTGGCGAGCGCTACACCTTC
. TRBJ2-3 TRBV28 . CASSSGRTQYF TGTGCCAGCAGCTCCGGCCGTACGCAGTATTTT
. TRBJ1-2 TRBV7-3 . CASSLPGEVGYTF TGTGCCAGCAGCTTACCGGGTGAGGTAGGCTACACCTTC
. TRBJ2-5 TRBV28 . CASSFAPSRPLKETQYF TGTGCCAGCAGTTTCGCACCCTCGCGCCCGCTGAAAGAGACCCAGTACTTC
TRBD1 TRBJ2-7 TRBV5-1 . CASSLGTGLEQYF TGCGCCAGCAGCTTGGGGACAGGACTCGAGCAGTACTTC
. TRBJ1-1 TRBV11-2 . CASSLGQENTEAFF TGTGCCAGCAGCTTGGGCCAGGAAAACACTGAAGCTTTCTTT
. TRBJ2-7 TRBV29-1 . CSYSTGSYEQYF TGCAGCTATTCGACAGGCTCCTACGAGCAGTACTTC
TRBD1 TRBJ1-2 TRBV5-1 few CASSSGTGGYGYTF TGCGCCAGCAGTTCCGGGACAGGGGGCTATGGCTACACCTTC
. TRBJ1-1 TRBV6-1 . CASSPSGRNTEAFF TGTGCCAGCAGTCCGTCAGGGCGGAACACTGAAGCTTTCTTT
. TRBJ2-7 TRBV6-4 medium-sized CASSVGRGSEQYF TGTGCCAGCAGTGTCGGGAGAGGCTCCGAGCAGTACTTC
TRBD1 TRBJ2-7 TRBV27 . CASSSPGQGAYEQYF TGTGCCAGCAGTTCGCCGGGACAGGGGGCCTACGAGCAGTACTTC
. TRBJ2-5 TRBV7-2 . CASSSTRDKETQYF TGTGCCAGCAGCTCCACCCGGGACAAAGAGACCCAGTACTTC
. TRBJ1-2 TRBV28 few CASSADNQRGGYTF TGTGCCAGCAGTGCTGACAATCAGAGGGGTGGCTACACCTTC
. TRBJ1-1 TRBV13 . CASSFLTEAFF TGTGCCAGCAGTTTCCTCACTGAAGCTTTCTTT
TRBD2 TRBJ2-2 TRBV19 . CASTTAGLNTGELFF TGTGCCAGTACCACAGCGGGATTGAACACCGGGGAGCTGTTTTTT